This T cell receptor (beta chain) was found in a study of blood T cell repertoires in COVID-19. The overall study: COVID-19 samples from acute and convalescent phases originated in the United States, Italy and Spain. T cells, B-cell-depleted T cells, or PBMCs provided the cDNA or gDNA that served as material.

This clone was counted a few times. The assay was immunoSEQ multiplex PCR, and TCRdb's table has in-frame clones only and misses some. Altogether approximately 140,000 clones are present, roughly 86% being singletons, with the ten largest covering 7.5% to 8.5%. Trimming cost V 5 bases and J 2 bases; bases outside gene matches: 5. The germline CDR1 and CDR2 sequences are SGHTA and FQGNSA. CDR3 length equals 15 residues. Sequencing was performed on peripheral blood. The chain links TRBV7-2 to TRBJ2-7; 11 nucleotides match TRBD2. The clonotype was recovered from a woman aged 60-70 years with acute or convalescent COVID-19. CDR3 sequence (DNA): TGTGCCAGCAGCCCTAGCGGGGGGTCTACCTACGAGCAGTACTTC. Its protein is CASSPSGGSTYEQYF.